The 21 T cell receptor beta chains given below trace back to one sample, sequenced in a study of T cells in women clearing cervical HPV infection. Measured with immunoSEQ multiplex PCR; TCRdb has only the in-frame clones, and not every one. This sample contains about 25,000 clones. Sequencing input: blood buffy coat. These receptors all come from a woman between 18 and 70 years old with a cervical HPV16 infection that either progressed to CIN3+ or cleared (not recorded which).

Remarks on this clone: Read data end 3 residues before the CDR3 end; the end is taken from the germline J gene. The chain joins TRBV7-9 to TRBJ2-2; 10 nucleotides align to TRBD1. Germline V gene lookup returns CDR1 SEHNR and CDR2 FQNEAQ (reference sequence). The CDR3 sequence is 14 residues long. Here the CDR3 reads CASSTGTGVEKLFF. CDR3 bases read: TGTGCCAGCAGCACCGGGACAGGGGTTGAAAAG. Full variable domain (rest looked up from reference TRBV7-9 and TRBJ2-2): DTGVSQNPRHKITKRGQNVTFRCDPISEHNRLYWYRQTLGQGPEFLTYFQNEAQLEKSRLLSDRFSAERPKGSFSTLEIQRTEQGDSAMYLCASSTGTGVEKLFFGEGSRLTVL.

In regard to this clone: The DNA ends 3 residues before the CDR3 does, and the rest of the CDR3 is filled in from the germline J gene. J is TRBJ2-4 and V is TRBV7-2, with 8 bases matching TRBD1. CDR1 SGHTA and CDR2 FQGNSA come from the germline V gene. The CDR3 spans 14 residues. This CDR3 reads CASSTLRGRQGQYF. CDR3 bases read: TGTGCCAGCAGCACCCTCAGGGGGCGTCAGGGT. The full variable domain, rest sourced from reference TRBV7-2 and TRBJ2-4, is GAGVSQSPSNKVTEKGKDVELRCDPISGHTALYWYRQSLGQGLEFLIYFQGNSAPDKSGLPSDRFSAERTGGSVSTLTIQRTQQEDSAVYLCASSTLRGRQGQYFGAGTRLSVL.

With respect to this clone: With the read ending 3 residues before the CDR3 end, the germline J gene is used to fill in that end. The J gene is TRBJ1-1, the V gene TRBV7-3; a possible D gene is TRBD1 (5 bases). Trimming removed 5 bases from V and 5 bases from J, with 27 bases in between. The CDR3 extends over 18 amino acids. From germline, CDR1 is SGHTA and CDR2 FQGTGA. The sequenced CDR3 bases are TGTGCCAGCAGCCCCCACTCGCCAATCTCAGGGAAAGGGACTGAA. It is translated as CASSPHSPISGKGTE. The CDR3 in full is CASSPHSPISGKGTEAFF.

Concerning this clone: The read terminates 3 residues before the CDR3 end, so the remaining end is supplied by the germline J gene. V usage is TRBV7-9 and J usage is TRBJ1-1, with D hard to call. The CDR3 covers 15 residues. The germline V gene has CDR1 SEHNR and CDR2 FQNEAQ (reference sequence). The covered CDR3 bases are TGTGCCAGCAGCTTAGAAGTGGGCCTCAATCAGCCC. It codes for CASSLEVGLNQP. The entire CDR3 protein is CASSLEVGLNQPAFF.

Comments on this clone: Read coverage stops 3 residues before the CDR3 terminus; the germline J gene supplies the remainder. J is TRBJ1-5 and V is TRBV12-3 or TRBV12-4; 7 positions match TRBD1. CDR3 size: 18 residues. V gave up 5 bases and J gave up 6 bases; unmatched junction bases: 19. The DNA read from the CDR3 is TGTGCCAGCAGTCTCGGGGCAGGGGGGCTTCTCTCTATTCAGCCC. Translating it yields CASSLGAGGLLSIQP. The entire CDR3 sequence reads CASSLGAGGLLSIQPQHF.

With regard to this clone: The read ends 3 residues before the CDR3 terminus; that terminus is restored from the germline J gene. This chain links TRBV3-1 (or the pseudogene TRBV3-2) with TRBJ2-1; 10 nucleotides match TRBD2. Unmatched junction bases numbered 7, after V lost 7 bases and J lost 4 bases. The germline V gene encodes CDR1 LGHDT and CDR2 YNNKEL (reference sequence). The CDR3 sequence is 15 residues long. CDR3 amino acids: CASILSGGVYNEQFF. The part of the CDR3 DNA that was read is TGTGCCAGCATCCTAAGCGGGGGGGTGTACAATGAG.

Details on this clone: Sequence at one end of the junction differs from germline and may be a read error. Read sequence stops 3 residues before the CDR3 end, and the germline J gene provides the missing end. The V gene is TRBV5-1, the J gene TRBJ2-7; D is possibly TRBD2 (6 bases). Germline V gene sequence: CDR1 SGHRS, CDR2 YFSETQ. The CDR3 loop spans 13 amino acids. The part of the CDR3 DNA that was read is TGCGCCAGCAGATTGGACGGGGGCTACGAG. This sequence encodes CASRLDGGYE. The complete CDR3 reads CASRLDGGYEQYF.

About this clone: The observed sequence ends 3 residues before the CDR3 terminus, with the missing tail filled in from the germline J gene. The chain links TRBV7-9 to TRBJ2-1; unclear D gene. With 8 bases removed from V and 0 bases from J, the gap between germline ends came to 14 bases. This CDR3 is 15 amino acids long. Germline loops: CDR1 SEHNR, CDR2 FQNEAQ (reference sequence). Partial CDR3 DNA: TGTGCCAGCCCACTCACAAACAGCTCCTACAATGAG. Protein: CASPLTNSSYNE. From start to end, the CDR3 is CASPLTNSSYNEQFF.

With regard to this clone: The read ends 3 residues early relative to the CDR3; the germline J gene fills the gap. The chain employs TRBV5-1 and TRBJ1-6; D perhaps matches TRBD1 (5 bases). The V end was cut by 5 bases, the J end by 5 bases, with 8 bases between. The CDR3 has 13 residues. Germline V gene sequence: CDR1 SGHRS, CDR2 YFSETQ. The sequenced part of the CDR3 DNA is TGCGCCAGCAGACAGGAGGATAATTCACCC. Its protein product is CASRQEDNSP. In full, the CDR3 is CASRQEDNSPLHF.

As for this clone: The CDR3 extends 3 residues past the end of the read, so its final part is completed from the germline J gene. The chain recombines TRBV20-1 with TRBJ2-4, with D uncertain. From germline, CDR1 is DFQATT and CDR2 SNEGSKA (reference sequence). CDR3 length: 12 residues. The CDR3 DNA, read in part, is TGCAGTGCTAAGACGGCTAACTATGGT. This encodes CSAKTANYG. The whole CDR3 sequence reads CSAKTANYGQYF.

Notes on this clone: The read terminates 3 residues before the CDR3 end, so the remaining end is supplied by the germline J gene. The V call is TRBV7-9, the J call TRBJ2-7, with D possibly matching TRBD1 (6 bases). Trimming stripped 4 bases from V and 5 bases from J, with 15 bases between. This CDR3 contains 14 residues. Germline CDR1 reads SEHNR; CDR2 reads FQNEAQ (reference sequence). The CDR3 sequence is CASSSPGASHEQYF. The CDR3 DNA, read in part, is TGTGCCAGCAGCTCCCCAGGGGCAAGCCACGAG. Full variable domain (outside the CDR3, taken from reference TRBV7-9 and TRBJ2-7): DTGVSQNPRHKITKRGQNVTFRCDPISEHNRLYWYRQTLGQGPEFLTYFQNEAQLEKSRLLSDRFSAERPKGSFSTLEIQRTEQGDSAMYLCASSSPGASHEQYFGPGTRLTVT.

On this clone: The read finishes 3 residues shy of the CDR3 end, and the germline J gene is used to complete it. The V and J genes are TRBV19 and TRBJ1-1; no reliable D call. The CDR3 extends over 16 amino acids. The germline V gene encodes CDR1 LNHDA and CDR2 SQIVND (reference sequence). The CDR3 protein is CASSIVAGGLGDTAFF. The covered CDR3 bases are TGTGCCAGTAGTATAGTGGCGGGCGGGCTCGGAGATACG.

The CDR3 is CASSLRYLDIQYF. The part of the CDR3 DNA that was read is TGTGCCAGCAGCCTCAGGTATTTGGACATT. The chain carries TRBV12-3 or TRBV12-4 and TRBJ2-4; D uncertain. The read ends 3 residues shy of where the CDR3 ends; the end is completed using the germline J gene. The CDR3 covers 13 residues. The V gene lost 6 bases and the J gene lost 8 bases, with 14 bases spanning the gap.

A remark on this clone: The read terminates 3 residues ahead of where the CDR3 ends, so the germline J gene completes it. The V call is TRBV19, the J call TRBJ2-7; D gene unclear. The germline V and J ends were trimmed by 5 bases and 6 bases, with 17 bases remaining between them. The CDR3 has 14 amino acids. The germline gives CDR1 LNHDA, CDR2 SQIVND (reference sequence). Incomplete CDR3 DNA: TGTGCCAGTAGTGATCGAACAGTCGCCCGCGAG. This encodes CASSDRTVARE. The full CDR3 is CASSDRTVAREQYF.

A remark on this clone: The read halts 3 residues ahead of the CDR3 end, with the missing end drawn from the germline J gene. V is TRBV6-1 and J is TRBJ2-2; D unclear. This CDR3 is 14 amino acids long. Germline V gene lookup returns CDR1 MNHNS and CDR2 SASEGT. CDR3 sequence: CASSGSSYNSPLFF. The CDR3 bases that were read are TGTGCCAGCAGTGGTAGTTCCTATAATTCACCG.

As to this clone: From the germline J gene comes the end of the CDR3, since the read stops 3 residues before it. The V and J genes are TRBV19 and TRBJ2-7; either TRBD1 or TRBD2 may fit D (5 bases each). The CDR3 is 12 amino acids. The V end lost 6 bases, the J end lost 3 bases, and 9 bases lay between the germline ends. Germline V lookup: CDR1 LNHDA, CDR2 SQIVND (reference sequence). The DNA read from the CDR3 is TGTGCCAGTAGCCCAGGGAGCTACGAG. Translating gives CASSPGSYE. The full CDR3 protein reads CASSPGSYEQYF.

As for this clone: The missing CDR3 end, 3 residues past where the read stops, is filled in from the germline J gene. V and J are TRBV5-1 and TRBJ2-7; the D gene is possibly TRBD2 (6 bases). Looked up from germline, CDR1 is SGHRS and CDR2 is YFSETQ. The CDR3 length is 15 residues. Trimming stripped 3 bases from V and 3 bases from J, with 16 bases between. The CDR3 sequence is CASSSSRGVHYEQYF. The CDR3 DNA, read in part, is TGCGCCAGCAGCTCCTCCCGCGGGGTGCACTACGAG.

Worth noting for this clone: The CDR3 extends 3 residues past the end of the read, so its final part is completed from the germline J gene. This chain connects TRBV10-3 to TRBJ1-4, with 8 positions matching TRBD1. The CDR3 is made up of 17 amino acids. The germline V gene has CDR1 ENHRY and CDR2 SYGVKD. V was pared by 4 bases and J by 1 base, with 8 bases of the junction left unmatched. The sequenced CDR3 bases are TGTGCCATCAGTGGAGGACAGGGCGGGGAAACTAATGAAAAA. As protein: CAISGGQGGETNEK. The entire CDR3 protein is CAISGGQGGETNEKLFF.

The chain's CDR3 is CAWDEATNEKLFF. The sequenced part of the CDR3 DNA is TGTGCCTGGGACGAGGCAACTAATGAAAAG. This chain joins TRBV30 and TRBJ2-2, with D hard to call. The read finishes 3 residues shy of the CDR3 end, and the germline J gene is used to complete it. The CDR3 length is 13 residues. Germline CDR1 and CDR2: GTSNPN and SVGIG (reference sequence).

With respect to this clone: The CDR3 extends 3 residues past the end of the read, so its final part is completed from the germline J gene. The chain joins TRBV19 to TRBJ2-2; TRBD2 agrees at 11 bases. CDR1 and CDR2 from the germline V gene are LNHDA and SQIVND (reference sequence). After removal of 3 bases from V and 5 bases from J, the junction contained 5 bases not matched to a gene. The CDR3 has 16 residues. The CDR3: CASSILAGGPTGELFF. The CDR3 DNA, read in part, is TGTGCCAGTAGTATCTTAGCGGGGGGGCCGACCGGGGAG.

On this clone: The read gets to within 3 residues of the CDR3 end, and the germline J gene fills in the rest. The chain joins TRBV19 to TRBJ1-4, with D unclear. The V gene's germline CDR1 is LNHDA and CDR2 SQIVND (reference sequence). This CDR3 has 12 amino acids. The CDR3 protein is CASSRREAELFF. The CDR3 bases that were read are TGTGCCAGTAGTAGGCGGGAAGCGGAA.